This is a list of T cell receptor beta chains from one sample in a study of T cells in localized non-small cell lung cancer. The protocol was immunoSEQ multiplex PCR, while the TCRdb copy is restricted to in-frame clones and leaves out a portion. In the table there are 15,000 to 20,000 clones, about 80% of which are singletons. The sample here was peripheral blood, taken before any cancer treatment. The source of these receptors is a male donor at least 60 years old with stage I lung adenocarcinoma. The CDR3 runs from the conserved cysteine through the conserved F or W.

>TRBV4-1|TRBJ2-4
CASSQDFPGGPSKNIQYF
>TRBV11-2|TRBJ2-7
CASSPTTGYSSYEQYF
>TRBV9|TRBJ2-7
CASSVGVAGYLGEQYF
>TRBV10-3|TRBJ1-1
CAISESDARNTEAFF
>TRBV11-2|TRBJ2-6
CASSLVGGVGSGANVLTF
>TRBV19|TRBJ1-4
CASSITGLDEKLFF
>TRBV12-5|TRBJ2-5
CASGLGRDRGETQYF
>TRBV4-3|TRBJ2-1
CASSQEGFGYNEQFF
>TRBV20-1|TRBJ2-5
CSASQETQYF
>TRBV6-5|TRBJ2-5
CASSYSLNQETQYF
>TRBV7-8|TRBJ2-3
CASSLSVGTDTQYF
>TRBV19|TRBJ2-7
CASSMSGLAGVMNEQYF
>TRBV7-9|TRBJ2-1
CAASGGNNEQFF
>TRBV27|TRBJ2-7
CASSLRRQGGQGGYEQYF
>TRBV9|TRBJ1-2
CASSVEDRNGYTF
>TRBV9|TRBJ2-5
CASSGSWAMGEETQYF
>TRBV4-2|TRBJ2-1
CASSQDTGSSYNEQFF
>TRBV30|TRBJ1-5
CAWTGGSNQPQHF
>TRBV5-1|TRBJ1-2
CASSVGTANYGYTF
>TRBV30|TRBJ2-1
CAWSVIATREQFF
>TRBV5-1|TRBJ1-2
CASSLQGVAGRGPGGYTF
>TRBV30|TRBJ2-7
CACPRVGTTISYEQYF
>TRBV4-2|TRBJ2-1
CASSQGPSGGAFEQFF
>TRBV2|TRBJ1-5
CASSRGDLSPGPQHF
>TRBV2|TRBJ1-3
CASSEAGTGSGNTIYF
>TRBV7-3|TRBJ1-2
CASSLDTVGYTF
>TRBV2|TRBJ1-4
CASSELTGYEKLFF
>TRBV4-1|TRBJ1-2
CASSQLSTGTVSYGYTF
>TRBV7-9|TRBJ2-3
CASRLVQVGHADTQYF
>TRBV6-1|TRBJ2-7
CASRPQGGSYEQYF
>TRBV6-1|TRBJ1-2
CASSEAGIYGYTF
>TRBV7-9|TRBJ1-1
CASSEGQAHTTEAFF
>TRBV4-1|TRBJ1-3
CASSQVAGAGNTIYF
>TRBV4-1|TRBJ2-5
CASSETSGGGETQYF
>TRBV18|TRBJ1-4
CASSPPGATNEKLFF
>TRBV18|TRBJ1-5
CASSSDSWQPQHF
>TRBV7-2|TRBJ2-1
CASSSGFTNYNEQFF
>TRBV7-2|TRBJ1-5
CASSPRTGQWALNQPQHF
>TRBV2|TRBJ2-1
CASSDLLGGGEQFF
>TRBV5-5|TRBJ2-7
CASTGGDYEQYF
>TRBV5-1|TRBJ2-6
CASSLLPGTSSGANVLTF
>TRBV5-4|TRBJ2-7
CASNSGGSYEQYF
>TRBV5-1|TRBJ2-2
CASRTAPGGELFF
>TRBV27|TRBJ2-7
CASSLSHPSYEQYF
>TRBV18|TRBJ2-1
CASSPPGVAGENEQFF
>TRBV28|TRBJ2-1
CASSQVGTSGSEQFF
>TRBV6-6|TRBJ2-3
CASSYVQGTDTQYF
>TRBV5-5|TRBJ1-1
CASSLYGTGNTEASF